This T cell receptor beta chain was sequenced during a study of blood T cell repertoires in COVID-19. About the research overall: The cDNA or gDNA used as material had been derived from T cells, B-cell-depleted T cells, or PBMCs.

CDR1 is SNHLY, CDR2 FYNNEI, per germline. Trimming took 2 bases from V and 4 from J, leaving 8 bases between them. The CDR3 extends over 13 amino acids. Using immunoSEQ multiplex PCR, the repertoire was profiled, and TCRdb retains in-frame clones only, with some absent. The sample carries 250,000 or so clones, roughly 89% recorded once. Specimen: peripheral blood. V and J are TRBV2 and TRBJ1-2; the D is unclear. The TCR sequence derives from a middle-aged woman who had recovered from COVID-19. The CDR3 DNA is TGTGCCAGCAGTGAACAGCGGAGCTATGGCTACACCTTC. It translates to CASSEQRSYGYTF.